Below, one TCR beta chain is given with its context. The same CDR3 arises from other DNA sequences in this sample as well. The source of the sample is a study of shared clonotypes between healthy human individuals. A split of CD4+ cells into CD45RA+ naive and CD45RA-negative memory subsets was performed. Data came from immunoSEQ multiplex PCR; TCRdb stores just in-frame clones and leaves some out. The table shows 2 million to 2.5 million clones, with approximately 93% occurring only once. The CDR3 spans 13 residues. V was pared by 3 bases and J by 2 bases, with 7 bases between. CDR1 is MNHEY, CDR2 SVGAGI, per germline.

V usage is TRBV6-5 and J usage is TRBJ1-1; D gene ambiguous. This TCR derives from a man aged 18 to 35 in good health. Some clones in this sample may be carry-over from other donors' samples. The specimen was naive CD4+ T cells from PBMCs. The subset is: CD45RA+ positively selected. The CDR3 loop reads CASSYRVNTEAFF. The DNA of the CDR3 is TGTGCCAGCAGTTATAGGGTTAACACTGAAGCTTTCTTT.